This T cell receptor beta chain is drawn from a study of beta chain features in type 1 diabetes. Study-wide points: It was not settled here whether HLA type affects TCRB rearrangement.

Of the isolated RNA, all was reverse transcribed, and so the sequenced material was expressed TCRB transcripts. TCRdb's table, derived via immunoSEQ multiplex PCR, lists solely in-frame clones and lacks some. Of about 39,000 clones in the sample, over 45% were seen once. Germline lookup yields CDR1 SEHNR and CDR2 FQNEAQ (reference sequence). The V segment lost 2 bases and the J segment 2 bases; nucleotides outside the gene matches: 3. The CDR3 consists of 14 residues. This clone was observed a handful of times. Antigen unknown. The chain joins TRBV7-9 to TRBJ2-7; TRBD1 agrees at 7 bases. Sequencing used central memory CD4+ T cells from blood. This TCR came from a woman between 18 and 29 years old in good health. The CDR3 DNA reads as TGTGCCAGCAGCTTAACCGGACAGGCCTACGAGCAGTACTTC. Translated, it gives CASSLTGQAYEQYF. The full variable domain, in which reference TRBV7-9 and TRBJ2-7 provide the parts outside the CDR3, is DTGVSQNPRHKITKRGQNVTFRCDPISEHNRLYWYRQTLGQGPEFLTYFQNEAQLEKSRLLSDRFSAERPKGSFSTLEIQRTEQGDSAMYLCASSLTGQAYEQYFGPGTRLTVT.